This TCR beta chain was sequenced in a study of blood T cell repertoires in COVID-19. The wider study: The United States, Italy and Spain provided the acute and convalescent COVID-19 samples. T cells, B-cell-depleted T cells, or PBMCs provided the cDNA or gDNA that served as material.

The germline CDR1 and CDR2 sequences are SGDLS and YYNGEE. The CDR3 sequence is 13 residues long. V dropped 2 bases and J dropped 8 bases, with 13 bases sitting between them. Per the authors' pipeline: How many nucleated cells were present was estimated from reference gene primer amplification. Method: immunoSEQ multiplex PCR; TCRdb's copy keeps in-frame clones and lacks some. The D gene and trimming were derived from the DNA, and the V and J assignments and clone size from that table. The sample consists of roughly 75,000 clones, less than 85% of them appearing once. The chain uses TRBV9 and TRBJ1-2; TRBD1 might be the D (6 bases). The source material was peripheral blood. The source of this sequence is a human donor with acute or convalescent COVID-19. The donor label of this sample is uncertain. The CDR3 sequence: CASSVITGYGYTF. The DNA of the CDR3 is TGTGCCAGCAGCGTTATAACAGGGTACGGCTACACCTTC.